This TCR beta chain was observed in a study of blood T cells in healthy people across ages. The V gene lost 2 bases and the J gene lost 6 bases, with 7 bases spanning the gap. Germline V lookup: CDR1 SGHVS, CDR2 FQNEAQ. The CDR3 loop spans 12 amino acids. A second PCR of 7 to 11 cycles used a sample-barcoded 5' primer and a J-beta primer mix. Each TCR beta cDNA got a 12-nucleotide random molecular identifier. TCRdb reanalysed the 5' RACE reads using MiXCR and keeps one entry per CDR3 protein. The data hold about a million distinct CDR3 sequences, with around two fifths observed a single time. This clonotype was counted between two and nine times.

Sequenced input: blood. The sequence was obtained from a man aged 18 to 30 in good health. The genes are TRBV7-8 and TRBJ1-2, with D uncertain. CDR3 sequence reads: CASSLYGDGYTF. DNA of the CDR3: TGTGCCAGCAGCTTATACGGGGATGGCTACACCTTC.